This is a list of T cell receptor beta chains from one sample in a study of blood T cells in healthy people across ages. In TCRdb, the 5' RACE reads were re-called with MiXCR into one record per CDR3 protein. The sample includes over 1,200,000 distinct CDR3 sequences, approximately 60% of them seen just once. Sequenced input: blood. The receptor set was obtained from a young man in good health. CDR3s include the opening cysteine and the closing phenylalanine or tryptophan. D genes are given only for firm matches. A row's size may be missing; if present it is once, few, many or a size class.

CDR3aa | CDR3nt | d_gene | j_gene | len | v_gene | abundance
CASSTSVDGIYNEQFF | TGTGCCAGCAGCACTAGCGTGGATGGCATATACAATGAGCAGTTCTTC | TRBD2 | TRBJ2-1 | 16 | TRBV7-9 | .
CSANPGLAGDFYEQYF | TGCAGTGCTAACCCGGGACTAGCGGGGGACTTCTACGAGCAGTACTTC | TRBD2 | TRBJ2-7 | 16 | TRBV20-1 | few
CASSLHDYEQYF | TGTGCCAGCAGCCTCCACGACTACGAGCAGTACTTC | . | TRBJ2-7 | 12 | TRBV7-2 | .
CAIRGGRNIQYF | TGTGCCATCAGGGGGGGAAGAAACATTCAGTACTTC | . | TRBJ2-4 | 12 | TRBV10-3 | .
CASSQESQGEQYF | TGCGCCAGCAGCCAAGAATCGCAGGGTGAGCAGTACTTC | . | TRBJ2-7 | 13 | TRBV4-1 | few
CASSLELAGPYEQYF | TGCGCCAGCAGCTTGGAACTAGCGGGGCCCTACGAGCAGTACTTC | TRBD2 | TRBJ2-7 | 15 | TRBV5-1 | few
CASSHQAGTGTPYEQYF | TGCGCCAGCAGCCACCAGGCAGGGACAGGGACCCCCTACGAGCAGTACTTC | TRBD1 | TRBJ2-7 | 17 | TRBV4-1 | .
CASSQENRDMGEQYF | TGCGCCAGCAGCCAAGAGAACAGGGACATGGGCGAGCAGTACTTC | . | TRBJ2-7 | 15 | TRBV4-1 | .
CASSRTAGSSYEQYF | TGTGCCAGCAGTAGGACTGCAGGGAGCTCCTACGAGCAGTACTTC | . | TRBJ2-7 | 15 | TRBV11-2 | .
CASSQRTSGGISEETQYF | TGCGCCAGCAGCCAAAGGACTAGCGGGGGGATATCCGAAGAGACCCAGTACTTC | TRBD2 | TRBJ2-5 | 18 | TRBV4-1 | .
CASSFGGAPGTQYF | TGTGCCAGCAGCTTCGGGGGCGCCCCGGGGACCCAGTACTTC | . | TRBJ2-5 | 14 | TRBV7-6 | .
CASSQEELYYGYTF | TGTGCCAGCAGCCAAGAAGAGCTTTACTATGGCTACACCTTC | . | TRBJ1-2 | 14 | TRBV3-1 | .
CASDRGRNEKLFF | TGTGCCAGCGACCGAGGACGAAATGAAAAACTGTTTTTT | . | TRBJ1-4 | 13 | TRBV7-9 | few
CSVELTGLDYGYTF | TGCAGCGTTGAGTTAACAGGTCTTGACTATGGCTACACCTTC | . | TRBJ1-2 | 14 | TRBV29-1 | few
CASSRLAGAVKEQYF | TGTGCCAGCAGTCGTCTAGCGGGGGCTGTTAAGGAGCAGTACTTC | TRBD2 | TRBJ2-5 | 15 | TRBV6-5 | .
CASSRLAGGLDTQYF | TGTGCCAGCAGTCGACTAGCGGGGGGATTGGATACGCAGTATTTT | TRBD2 | TRBJ2-3 | 15 | TRBV6-2/TRBV6-3 | .
CASSVAPGGLGTEAFF | TGTGCCAGCAGCGTAGCCCCAGGGGGCCTGGGCACTGAAGCTTTCTTT | TRBD1 | TRBJ1-1 | 16 | TRBV9 | .
CASSLRLGEETQYF | TGCGCCAGCAGCCTACGCTTAGGGGAGGAGACCCAGTACTTC | . | TRBJ2-5 | 14 | TRBV4-1 | .
CAISESDFKDAQYF | TGTGCCATCAGTGAGTCAGATTTCAAGGATGCGCAGTATTTT | . | TRBJ2-3 | 14 | TRBV10-3 | .
CSVQGRGWEQFF | TGCAGCGTTCAAGGGAGGGGATGGGAGCAGTTCTTC | TRBD2 | TRBJ2-1 | 12 | TRBV29-1 | .
CAQPGAGSFHGNQPQHF | TGTGCCCAGCCTGGGGCAGGTTCGTTTCATGGCAATCAGCCCCAGCATTTT | . | TRBJ1-5 | 17 | TRBV7-9 | .
CASLFGTEAFF | TGTGCCAGCCTATTTGGCACTGAAGCTTTCTTT | . | TRBJ1-1 | 11 | TRBV7-9 | .
CASSLAGRGTIGYTF | TGTGCCAGCAGCTTAGCGGGACGGGGGACTATTGGCTACACCTTC | . | TRBJ1-2 | 15 | TRBV7-2 | .
CASSFSHSNEKLFF | TGTGCCAGCAGTTTCTCCCACTCTAATGAAAAACTGTTTTTT | . | TRBJ1-4 | 14 | TRBV12-3/TRBV12-4 | few
CSVEGGYDDTQYF | TGCAGCGTCGAGGGGGGATACGATGATACGCAGTATTTT | . | TRBJ2-3 | 13 | TRBV29-1 | .
CASSIWTGVFYEQYF | TGTGCCAGCAGCATATGGACAGGGGTTTTCTACGAGCAGTACTTC | TRBD1 | TRBJ2-7 | 15 | TRBV7-2 | .
CSAYPQGGLQETQYF | TGCAGCGCCTACCCCCAGGGAGGGCTCCAAGAGACCCAGTACTTC | TRBD2 | TRBJ2-5 | 15 | TRBV29-1 | .
CASSYQGDTEAFF | TGTGCCAGCAGTTATCAGGGAGACACTGAAGCTTTCTTT | . | TRBJ1-1 | 13 | TRBV6-5 | .
CASSNPTPYGYTF | TGTGCCAGCAGTAACCCGACCCCTTATGGCTACACCTTC | . | TRBJ1-2 | 13 | TRBV28 | .
CSVAYRGPKNTEAFF | TGCAGCGTTGCATACAGGGGGCCTAAGAACACTGAAGCTTTCTTT | TRBD1 | TRBJ1-1 | 15 | TRBV29-1 | .
CASSLHTAQGDTQYF | TGCGCCAGCAGCTTGCATACAGCCCAAGGAGATACGCAGTATTTT | . | TRBJ2-3 | 15 | TRBV5-1 | few
CASATVSYEQYF | TGTGCCAGCGCCACTGTGTCCTACGAGCAGTACTTC | . | TRBJ2-7 | 12 | TRBV12-3/TRBV12-4 | few
CASSPRGALGADTQYF | TGTGCCAGCAGCCCACGAGGGGCTCTAGGGGCGGATACGCAGTATTTT | . | TRBJ2-3 | 16 | TRBV11-2 | .
CASSYMGAGYTF | TGTGCCAGCAGCTATATGGGAGCTGGCTACACCTTC | . | TRBJ1-2 | 12 | TRBV12-3/TRBV12-4 | .
CASYDTYQETQYF | TGTGCCAGCTACGACACTTACCAAGAGACCCAGTACTTC | . | TRBJ2-5 | 13 | TRBV12-3/TRBV12-4 | .
CASSEALGLGTEAFF | TGTGCCAGCAGTGAAGCGCTGGGACTCGGGACTGAAGCTTTCTTT | . | TRBJ1-1 | 15 | TRBV6-1 | few
CASSQEVRVNTEAFF | TGCGCCAGCAGCCAAGAAGTCAGGGTTAACACTGAAGCTTTCTTT | . | TRBJ1-1 | 15 | TRBV4-1 | .
CSARVRNAGELFF | TGCAGTGCTAGAGTGCGTAATGCCGGGGAGCTGTTTTTT | . | TRBJ2-2 | 13 | TRBV20-1 | .
CSVGHGGSDEQYF | TGCAGCGTTGGTCATGGGGGGAGCGACGAGCAGTACTTC | . | TRBJ2-7 | 13 | TRBV29-1 | few
CSVRGQVLYNEQFF | TGCAGCGTTAGGGGACAGGTACTATACAATGAGCAGTTCTTC | TRBD1 | TRBJ2-1 | 14 | TRBV29-1 | few
CASSPTTSGATVLTF | TGTGCCAGCAGCCCGACTACCTCTGGGGCCACCGTCCTGACTTTC | . | TRBJ2-6 | 15 | TRBV7-7 | .
CASSLRWSTDTQYF | TGTGCCAGCAGTTTAAGATGGAGCACAGATACGCAGTATTTT | . | TRBJ2-3 | 14 | TRBV27 | .
CASRRRGNQETQYF | TGTGCCAGCAGAAGGCGGGGGAACCAAGAGACCCAGTACTTC | TRBD2 | TRBJ2-5 | 14 | TRBV6-2/TRBV6-3 | .
CASSLKALGETQYF | TGTGCCAGCAGCTTAAAGGCTTTGGGGGAGACCCAGTACTTC | . | TRBJ2-5 | 14 | TRBV7-8 | .
CASSYVAGQGVDTQYF | TGTGCCAGCAGTTACGTCGCGGGACAGGGAGTAGATACGCAGTATTTT | TRBD1 | TRBJ2-3 | 16 | TRBV6-5 | .
CTAGLAGVYQETQYF | TGCACCGCGGGACTAGCGGGGGTCTACCAAGAGACCCAGTACTTC | TRBD2 | TRBJ2-5 | 15 | TRBV20-1 | few
CATSGARGGPVADTQYF | TGTGCCACCAGCGGCGCCCGCGGGGGGCCGGTTGCAGATACGCAGTATTTT | TRBD2 | TRBJ2-3 | 17 | TRBV15 | .